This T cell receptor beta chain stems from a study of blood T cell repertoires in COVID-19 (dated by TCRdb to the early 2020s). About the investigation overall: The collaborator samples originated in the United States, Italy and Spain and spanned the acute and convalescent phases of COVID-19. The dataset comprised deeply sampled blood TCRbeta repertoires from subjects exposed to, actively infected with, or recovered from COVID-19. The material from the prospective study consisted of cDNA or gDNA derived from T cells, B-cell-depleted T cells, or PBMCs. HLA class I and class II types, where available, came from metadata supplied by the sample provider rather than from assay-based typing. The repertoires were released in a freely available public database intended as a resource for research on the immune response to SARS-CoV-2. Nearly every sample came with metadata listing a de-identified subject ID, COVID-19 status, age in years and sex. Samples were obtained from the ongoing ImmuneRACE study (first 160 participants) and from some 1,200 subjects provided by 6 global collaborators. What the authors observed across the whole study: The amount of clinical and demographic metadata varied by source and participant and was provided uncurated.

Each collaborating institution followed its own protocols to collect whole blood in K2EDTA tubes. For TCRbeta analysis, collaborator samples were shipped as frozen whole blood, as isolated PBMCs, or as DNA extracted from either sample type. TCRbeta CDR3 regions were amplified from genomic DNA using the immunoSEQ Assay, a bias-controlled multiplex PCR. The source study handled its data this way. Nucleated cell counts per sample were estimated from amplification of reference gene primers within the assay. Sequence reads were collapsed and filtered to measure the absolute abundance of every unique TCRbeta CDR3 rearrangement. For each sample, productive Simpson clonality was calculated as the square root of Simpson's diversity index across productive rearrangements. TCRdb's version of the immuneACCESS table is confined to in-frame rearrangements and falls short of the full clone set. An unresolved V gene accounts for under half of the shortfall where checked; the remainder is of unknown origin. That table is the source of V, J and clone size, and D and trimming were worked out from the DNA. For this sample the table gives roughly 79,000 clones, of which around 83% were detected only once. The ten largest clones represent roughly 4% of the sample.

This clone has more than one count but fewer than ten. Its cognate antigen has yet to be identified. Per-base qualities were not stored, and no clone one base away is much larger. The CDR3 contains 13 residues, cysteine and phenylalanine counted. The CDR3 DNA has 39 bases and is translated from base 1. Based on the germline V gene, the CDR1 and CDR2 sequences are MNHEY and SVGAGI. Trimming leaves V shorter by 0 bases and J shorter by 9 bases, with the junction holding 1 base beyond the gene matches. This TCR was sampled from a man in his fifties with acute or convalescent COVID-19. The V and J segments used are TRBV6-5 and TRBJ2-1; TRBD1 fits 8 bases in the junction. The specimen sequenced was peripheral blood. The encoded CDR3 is CASSYSTGVEQFF. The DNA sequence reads TGTGCCAGCAGTTACTCGACAGGGGTTGAGCAGTTCTTC.